A selection of T cell receptor beta chains follows, all from one sample in a study of vaccination effects on CD4 cells after COVID-19. TCRdb keeps only in-frame clones here, not all; method: immunoSEQ multiplex PCR. The sample holds tens of thousands of clones; about 80% are singletons and the top ten take about 0.91%. For these TCRs, the target antigens are not known. Sequences were derived from CD4+ T cells from PBMCs cultured with HCoV-OC43 spike peptides, sampled after COVID-19 vaccination. Receptor source: a human donor who received a COVID-19 vaccine. CDR3s include the opening cysteine and the closing phenylalanine or tryptophan. Each record gives: V gene, D gene, CDR3 length, J gene, CDR3 protein. A D gene is named only where the DNA matches it firmly.

>TRBV7-8|NA|15|TRBJ1-1
CASSLAQSGPTEAFF
>TRBV19|TRBD1|15|TRBJ2-2
CASSKGTANTGELFF
>TRBV4-2|TRBD1|15|TRBJ2-5
CASSPRDRGGETQYF
>TRBV7-2|TRBD2|13|TRBJ2-3
CASSFPGLAIQYF
>TRBV5-1|NA|14|TRBJ2-5
CASSRAQGQETQYF
>TRBV5-1|NA|15|TRBJ2-3
CASSLVGGITDTQYF
>TRBV5-4|NA|13|TRBJ2-5
CASSDQGTETQYF
>TRBV28|NA|17|TRBJ1-5
CASSLAGFGGGNQPQHF
>TRBV7-2|NA|17|TRBJ2-4
CASSLGALHSAKNIQYF
>TRBV19|TRBD1|14|TRBJ1-1
CASSSRQGNTEAFF
>TRBV2|TRBD1|15|TRBJ1-6
CASTTRDRGNSPLHF
>TRBV9|NA|14|TRBJ1-4
CASSPSATNEKLFF
>TRBV6-4|NA|15|TRBJ2-2
CASSDSGSGTGELFF
>TRBV7-8|NA|14|TRBJ2-1
CASSLEGSHNEQFF
>TRBV5-4|NA|16|TRBJ2-1
CASSLDLGTRSDEQFF
>TRBV6-2/TRBV6-3|NA|13|TRBJ1-4
CASSSSGGEKLFF
>TRBV19|NA|14|TRBJ2-3
CASSMSISTDTQYF
>TRBV7-2|TRBD1|16|TRBJ1-5
CASSPEGRGPYQPQHF
>TRBV10-3|NA|19|TRBJ1-5
CAITNLSGGSTRSNQPQHF
>TRBV18|NA|15|TRBJ1-2
CASSPPSGVHYGYTF
>TRBV5-6|NA|14|TRBJ1-4
CASSLDRINEKLFF
>TRBV5-5|TRBD1|17|TRBJ1-6
CASSLGTGGDRNSPLHF